Each of the 14 T cell receptor beta chains below was sequenced from the same sample in a study of graft-versus-host responses after intestinal transplantation. No antigen is known for these receptors. The protocol was immunoSEQ multiplex PCR, while the TCRdb copy is restricted to in-frame clones and leaves out a portion. The repertoire includes tens of thousands of clones, just under 95% of them detected once, and about 0.3% sits in the top ten. The sequences come from unstimulated CD4+ T cells sorted from spleen or lymph node cells, collected before intestinal transplant. Receptors were obtained from a human donor who received an intestinal transplant.

V gene TRBV27 combines with J gene TRBJ1-5; TRBD1 is a possible D gene (5 bases). CDR1 MNHEY and CDR2 SMNVEV come from the germline V gene (reference sequence). V was shortened by 3 bases and J by 4 bases, with 13 bases between the two germline ends. The CDR3 runs 15 residues. CDR3: CASSFSRVGNQPQHF. CDR3 in DNA: TGTGCCAGCAGTTTTAGCAGGGTTGGGAATCAGCCCCAGCATTTT.

A single count supports this clone. The chain recombines TRBV2 with TRBJ2-7, with TRBD2 identical over 7 bases. The germline V gene has CDR1 SNHLY and CDR2 FYNNEI. Trimming removed 6 bases from V and 0 bases from J; junction bases left unmatched: 5. This CDR3 comprises 14 residues. CDR3 nucleotide sequence: TGTGCCAGCAGCGTTAGCGGGTTCTCCTACGAGCAGTACTTC. It yields the protein CASSVSGFSYEQYF.

Comments on this clone: An end of the junction differs from the germline gene, which may be a read error. This rearrangement joins TRBV10-3 to TRBJ1-6; 7 bases fit TRBD1. Germline V lookup: CDR1 ENHRY, CDR2 SYGVKD. The CDR3 loop spans 14 amino acids. In DNA, the CDR3 is TGTGCCATCGGGGGGGACCACAGGGGTTCACCTCTCCACTTT. Translating gives CAIGGDHRGSPLHF.

The V gene is TRBV28, the J gene TRBJ2-3; possible D gene TRBD1, 6 bases. In germline, CDR1 is MDHEN, CDR2 SYDVKM. CDR3 length: 15 residues. Between the trimmed V and J ends, which lost 7 bases and 1 base, there was a span of 15 bases. The CDR3 bases are TGTGCCAGCAATAACAGGGCAGGAGGCACAGATACGCAGTATTTT. Amino acids: CASNNRAGGTDTQYF. Variable domain in full (rest from reference TRBV28 and TRBJ2-3): DVKVTQSSRYLVKRTGEKVFLECVQDMDHENMFWYRQDPGLGLRLIYFSYDVKMKEKGDIPEGYSVSREKKERFSLILESASTNQTSMYLCASNNRAGGTDTQYFGPGTRLTVL.

The chain combines TRBV6-1 with TRBJ2-7, with 8 positions matching TRBD1. This CDR3 spans 14 amino acids. Germline V lookup: CDR1 MNHNS, CDR2 SASEGT. With V trimmed by 8 bases and J by 6 bases, 12 bases remained unmatched. Here the CDR3 DNA reads TGTGCCAGCGGAACGACAGGGGCTGCTGGCGAGCAGTACTTC. It specifies CASGTTGAAGEQYF.

The chain couples TRBV19 to TRBJ2-4, with TRBD2 matching 11 bases. V shed 0 bases, J shed 0 bases, and the junction held 7 bases outside the gene matches. Looked up from germline, CDR1 is LNHDA and CDR2 is SQIVND (reference sequence). The CDR3 has 19 amino acids. CDR3 sequence: CASSIDGTSGTLAKNIQYF. DNA of the CDR3: TGTGCCAGTAGTATAGATGGGACTAGCGGAACGTTAGCCAAAAACATTCAGTACTTC.

This chain joins TRBV12-5 and TRBJ2-2; TRBD1 agrees at 9 bases. The germline CDR1 and CDR2 sequences are LGHNT and FRNRAP. V shed 3 bases and J 5 bases; nucleotides not matched to a gene: 4. The length of the CDR3 is 15 residues. The CDR3 nucleotides are TGTGCTAGTGGTTTTAACAGGGGGCAAACCGGGGAGCTGTTTTTT. It yields the protein CASGFNRGQTGELFF.

The sample holds one count of this clone. The genes are TRBV2 and TRBJ1-1; the D gene is possibly TRBD1 (6 bases). Trimming shortened V by 3 bases and J by 4 bases, and 12 bases separated the two germline ends. Germline CDR1 and CDR2: SNHLY and FYNNEI. This CDR3 region has 14 residues. CDR3 in amino acids: CASSERQGSTEAFF. The CDR3 coding sequence is TGTGCCAGCAGTGAGCGCCAGGGGAGCACTGAAGCTTTCTTT.

Written as DNA, the CDR3 is TGCGCCAGCAGCTTGGCCCTAGACAGGGGGATCACCGGGGAGCTGTTTTTT. Translating it yields CASSLALDRGITGELFF. V usage is TRBV5-1 and J usage is TRBJ2-2; TRBD1 agrees at 9 bases. The CDR3 extends over 17 amino acids. V lost 0 bases and J lost 4; bases outside the gene matches: 7. CDR1 SGHRS and CDR2 YFSETQ come from the germline V gene.

V is TRBV19 and J is TRBJ2-5; 7 nucleotides match TRBD1. The CDR3 runs 14 residues. With 7 bases clipped from V and 5 bases from J, the junction kept 10 bases outside the gene matches. The germline V gene has CDR1 LNHDA and CDR2 SQIVND (reference sequence). CDR3 DNA: TGTGCCAGTAAAGGAACAGGGGTCCGGGAGACCCAGTACTTC. Translating it yields CASKGTGVRETQYF.

The genes are TRBV30 and TRBJ1-2; the D is unclear. Trimming took off 1 base at V and 4 bases at J, with 7 bases between the two ends. The CDR3 contains 12 residues. From germline, CDR1 is GTSNPN and CDR2 SVGIG (reference sequence). DNA for the CDR3: TGTGCCTGGAGTGCACTTTCCTATGGCTACACCTTC. Encoded protein: CAWSALSYGYTF.

V and J are TRBV6-5 and TRBJ1-6; tentative D call: TRBD1 (5 bases). The CDR3 spans 14 residues. Trimming cost V 7 bases and J 6 bases, with 13 bases left between them. Per germline, CDR1 MNHEY and CDR2 SVGAGI. CDR3 nucleotide sequence: TGTGCCAGCACCAGGGACGGAGGTAATTCACCCCTCCACTTT. It codes for CASTRDGGNSPLHF.

The chain carries TRBV19 and TRBJ2-1; D is possibly TRBD2 (6 bases). V was clipped by 9 bases and J by 4 bases, with 13 bases between them. The germline gives CDR1 LNHDA, CDR2 SQIVND (reference sequence). The CDR3 has 13 residues. The CDR3 bases are TGTGCCAGCACCGGGACTGCATACAATGAGCAGTTCTTC. Its translation: CASTGTAYNEQFF.

The J gene is TRBJ1-3, the V gene TRBV25-1; D remains unclear. The CDR3 runs to 13 residues. V lost 8 bases, J lost 4 bases, and 12 bases lay in between. Germline V gene sequence: CDR1 MGHDK, CDR2 SYGVNS. CDR3 bases: TGTGCCAGCGTACCCCCAGTCGGAAACACCATATATTTT. Protein sequence: CASVPPVGNTIYF. The whole variable domain, filled in from reference TRBV25-1 and TRBJ1-3, reads EADIYQTPRYLVIGTGKKITLECSQTMGHDKMYWYQQDPGMELHLIHYSYGVNSTEKGDLSSESTVSRIRTEHFPLTLESARPSHTSQYLCASVPPVGNTIYFGEGSWLTVV.